This T cell receptor (beta chain) was observed in a study of human T cells and chemical hapten exposure. Overall study context: Skin on the upper inner arm, about 2 cm by about 2 cm in size, was sensitized with 2% DPC. Per-sample TCR yields varied mainly from small pooled library volume differences.

CDR3 size: 15 residues. The V gene's germline CDR1 is DFQATT and CDR2 SNEGSKA (reference sequence). Deletions cut 5 bases from V and 1 base from J, with 15 bases between. During construction of the library, unique molecular identifiers were attached to individual cDNA molecules for quantitative, reproducible TCR counting. TCRdb used MiXCR to reprocess the RACE reads, holding one entry per CDR3 protein. The sample holds a few hundred thousand distinct CDR3 sequences, more than 4.5% seen once. As to time point: patch test 1, 2 weeks after DPC sensitization. Treatment meaning: therapeutic diphenylcyclopropenone sensitization with weekly scalp DPC. The donor pool consisted of alopecia patients aged 18 to 70 years, considered suitable for DPC.

This specimen was whole blood, taken in connection with sensitization to the hapten diphenylcyclopropenone (DPC). The chain uses TRBV20-1 and TRBJ1-3; maybe TRBD1 (5 bases). The TCR originated in a woman between 45 and 60 years old with alopecia areata. Some clones in this sample may be carry-over from other donors' samples. CDR3 residues: CSAGGNRLSGNTIYF. The CDR3 DNA follows: TGCAGTGCTGGGGGAAACCGCCTTTCTGGAAACACCATATATTTT.